The clone carrying this T cell receptor beta chain was seen a handful of times. Antigen unknown. Germline V gives CDR1 MNHEY, CDR2 SVGEGT. With 2 bases removed from V and 4 bases from J, the gap between germline ends came to 3 bases. The CDR3 has 12 residues. Profiled with immunoSEQ multiplex PCR; TCRdb holds only in-frame clones, not every one. The table has about 68,000 clones, about nine tenths seen once. This sample stems from a study of T cell responses to AZD1222 COVID-19 vaccine. Study-level findings and limits: Possibly, clonal diversity was underestimated; donors were largely white British and included more females. Repertoires were obtained solely post-peak T cell response.

J is TRBJ2-1 and V is TRBV6-2 or TRBV6-3; no firm D call. The sequence derives from an adult in good health. The source was peripheral blood, collected on day 0 of AZD1222 vaccination. CDR3 sequence (DNA): TGTGCCAGCAGTTACGCTTACAATGAGCAGTTCTTC. Translation gives CASSYAYNEQFF.